One TCR beta chain is described in this entry. Its antigen is currently unknown. The sample comes from a study of vaccination and CD4 T cells after COVID-19. Study at large: Every culture used as a control got a CEFX pool, an HIV-1 Nef pool, or no peptide.

Treatment given: roughly ten-day PBMC culture with coronavirus spike peptide pools or control peptides (ViraFEST assay). Positive PCR dates spanned March to December 2020, predating US Alpha, Beta and Delta variants. Per the germline V gene, CDR1 is SGHNT and CDR2 is YENEEA. This CDR3 comprises 14 residues. Trimming cost V 1 base and J 0 bases, with 7 bases left between them. Oncomine TCR Beta short-read sequencing was applied to DNA from cultured CD4+ T cells. TCRdb itself ran the PCR reads through MiXCR, one entry per CDR3 protein. The sample comprises about 23,000 distinct CDR3 sequences, around 54% of which are singletons, and around 2.7% rests with the top ten.

The chain couples TRBV11-3 to TRBJ2-7; D not resolved. Sequencing input: CD4+ T cells from blood, cultured in vitro. This receptor was taken from a human donor who had recovered from COVID-19. CDR3 nucleotide sequence: TGTGCCAGCAGCTTAGTCCGGTCCTCCTACGAGCAGTACTTC. Translating gives CASSLVRSSYEQYF.